This T cell receptor beta chain emerged from a study of blood T cell repertoires in COVID-19. Study information: Spain, Italy and the United States supplied samples that represented acute and convalescent COVID-19.

Some clones are missing from TCRdb's copy, which holds only in-frame ones; the method was immunoSEQ multiplex PCR. The table lists some 250,000 clones, roughly 86% of them singletons. The CDR3 consists of 14 residues. Germline CDR1 is SGHTA and CDR2 is FQGNSA. Trimming cost V 1 base and J 0 bases, with 4 bases left between them. Input material: peripheral blood. The clonotype comes from a man aged 80 or over with acute or convalescent COVID-19. The rearrangement uses TRBV7-2 and TRBJ1-3; D gene uncertain. The CDR3, as DNA: TGTGCCAGCAGCTTAGTCTACTCTGGAAACACCATATATTTT. Encoded protein: CASSLVYSGNTIYF.